A single sample gave rise to the 5 T cell receptor beta chains below, sequenced in a study of CD8+CD57+ T cells in acquired aplastic anemia (dated by TCRdb to the late 2010s). Instrument on record: Illumina HiSeq 2000. Genomic DNA was used as template for profiling of TCR beta VDJ combinations and CDR3 sequences. The public reads were quality trimmed at Q25 with fastp and then assembled into clones with MiXCR by TCRdb, keeping productive beta chains. Rows are combined by CDR3 protein, so each entry shows the most common genes and DNA. This sample is represented by 250,000 to 350,000 distinct CDR3 sequences; 45% to 70% of them were singletons. Jointly, the top ten make up approximately 8.2% of the sample. Sequencing used sorted CD4+, CD8+, or CD8+CD57+ T cells (not recorded which) from PBMCs. The receptor source for this set is a human donor with severe aplastic anemia or a healthy control (not recorded which).

About this clonotype: Germline and junction disagree at one end, which may indicate a read error. The chain joins TRBV10-3 to TRBJ2-7, with 10 positions matching TRBD1. CDR3 length: 21 amino acids. Germline values: CDR1 ENHRY, CDR2 SYGVKD. The CDR3 DNA is TGTGCCATCAGTGATTCCCAAGGGACAGGGGTGGATCTAGACAAGCTCCACGATCAGTACTTC. Translation: CAISDSQGTGVDLDKLHDQYF.

The chain joins TRBV12-3 or TRBV12-4 to TRBJ1-1; 11 nucleotides match TRBD1. The CDR3 loop spans 15 amino acids. The J segment lost 4 bases and the V segment lost 10 bases, leaving 11 bases of the junction unmatched. CDR3 bases: TGTGCCACCGGGACAGGGGGGTTGCTGGGCACTGAAGCTTTCTTT. Amino acid sequence: CATGTGGLLGTEAFF.

This chain's CDR3 is CASSPRIGTDTQYF. In nucleotides, the CDR3 is TGTGCCAGCAGCCCCCGGATAGGCACAGATACGCAGTATTTT. The V call is TRBV7-2, the J call TRBJ2-3; D not resolved. V lost 5 bases to trimming and J lost 1 base, with 10 bases between them. The CDR3 length is 14 residues. The germline CDR1 and CDR2 sequences are SGHTA and FQGNSA.

This clonotype was observed at least ten times. The chain uses TRBV12-3 or TRBV12-4 and TRBJ2-5; possibly TRBD1 or TRBD2 for D (7 bases each). The CDR3 covers 18 residues. V lost 2 bases and J lost 2, with 21 bases in between. This CDR3 is CASSLYGGGQTRQETQYF. CDR3 bases: TGTGCCAGCAGTTTATATGGGGGGGGACAGACCAGACAAGAGACCCAGTACTTC.

This clonotype was seen only a few times. The rearrangement links TRBV2 to TRBJ2-5; no definite D call. The CDR3 is made up of 14 amino acids. The V gene lost 4 bases and the J gene lost 4 bases, with 13 bases spanning the gap. Looked up from germline, CDR1 is SNHLY and CDR2 is FYNNEI. Here the CDR3 reads CASSVILVGETQYF. For the CDR3, the DNA is TGTGCCAGCAGTGTAATATTGGTTGGAGAGACCCAGTACTTC.